One sample yielded the 27 T cell receptor beta chains listed below, sequenced in a study of T cell clonotyping in hematopoietic cell transplantation. Here immunoSEQ multiplex PCR was the method, and the copy in TCRdb shows in-frame clones only, minus some. The table includes approximately 5,700 clones, roughly 72% detected once. This sample comprised peripheral blood mononuclear cells, obtained 100 days after allogeneic stem cell transplant. These receptors all stem from a male patient between 55 and 70 years old who had an allogeneic stem cell transplant, so T cells may come from the graft donor. Some clones in this sample may be carry-over from other donors' samples.

This clone appeared a single time. The rearrangement uses TRBV11-2 and TRBJ2-5; D is unresolved. The CDR3 spans 14 residues. Germline values: CDR1 SGHAT, CDR2 FQNNGV. The V gene lost 2 bases and the J gene lost 2 bases, with 9 bases spanning the gap. The CDR3 loop is CASSLWADQETQYF. In DNA, the CDR3 is TGTGCCAGCAGCTTATGGGCGGATCAAGAGACCCAGTACTTC.

This clone has a handful of counts. This chain connects TRBV11-2 to TRBJ1-2; D remains ambiguous. Trimming left V 0 bases short and J 8 bases short, with 16 bases between. The CDR3 consists of 15 residues. Germline V gene data show CDR1 as SGHAT and CDR2 as FQNNGV. The CDR3 here is CASSLDLGSLRGYTF. CDR3 DNA: TGTGCCAGCAGCTTAGATCTGGGCAGCCTTAGGGGCTACACCTTC. Looking up the rest from reference TRBV11-2 and TRBJ1-2 gives the full variable domain: EAGVAQSPRYKIIEKRQSVAFWCNPISGHATLYWYQQILGQGPKLLIQFQNNGVVDDSQLPKDRFSAERLKGVDSTLKIQPAKLEDSAVYLCASSLDLGSLRGYTFGSGTRLTVV.

The chain has TRBV2 and TRBJ2-5, with 11 positions matching TRBD1. Germline values: CDR1 SNHLY, CDR2 FYNNEI. The CDR3 contains 15 residues. Trimming at V came to 5 bases and at J to 5 bases, leaving 7 bases not matched to a gene. The CDR3 is CASSKRTGGRETQYF. DNA for the CDR3: TGTGCCAGCAGTAAGAGGACAGGGGGCAGGGAGACCCAGTACTTC. Variable domain in full (rest from reference TRBV2 and TRBJ2-5): EPEVTQTPSHQVTQMGQEVILRCVPISNHLYFYWYRQILGQKVEFLVSFYNNEISEKSEIFDDQFSVERPDGSNFTLKIRSTKLEDSAMYFCASSKRTGGRETQYFGPGTRLLVL.

This clone was detected only once. V and J are TRBV23-1 and TRBJ2-7, with 8 positions matching TRBD1. TRBV23-1 is filed as an ORF, its function uncertain. The CDR3 spans 16 residues. Losses at the gene ends were 4 bases for V and 0 bases for J; bases not matched to a gene: 8. The CDR3 is CASSPTDRASSYEQYF. The CDR3 DNA reads as TGCGCCAGCAGTCCCACGGACAGGGCGAGCTCCTACGAGCAGTACTTC.

This CDR3 reads CASYPAGALAVQETQYF. The DNA of the CDR3 is TGTGCCAGCTACCCGGCTGGCGCACTAGCGGTCCAAGAGACCCAGTACTTC. This chain uses TRBV6-7 with TRBJ2-5; 8 bases fit TRBD2. TRBV6-7 is sorted into the ORF group, with uncertain function. The CDR3 is 17 residues long. With 8 bases clipped from V and 1 base from J, the junction kept 15 bases outside the gene matches.

Only one count was recorded for this clone. The chain carries TRBV5-1 and TRBJ1-2; 8 nucleotides agree with TRBD1. CDR1 and CDR2 (germline): SGHRS, YFSETQ. V trimming: 5 bases; J trimming: 5 bases; junction bases outside the gene matches: 11. The CDR3 totals 15 residues. The CDR3 is CASRLNLDRGYGYTF. CDR3 in DNA: TGCGCCAGCAGGTTGAACCTCGACAGGGGATATGGCTACACCTTC. The whole variable domain, remainder taken from reference TRBV5-1 and TRBJ1-2, is KAGVTQTPRYLIKTRGQQVTLSCSPISGHRSVSWYQQTPGQGLQFLFEYFSETQRNKGNFPGRFSGRQFSNSRSEMNVSTLELGDSALYLCASRLNLDRGYGYTFGSGTRLTVV.

This rearrangement joins TRBV7-2 to TRBJ2-1, with TRBD2 identical over 9 bases. Unmatched junction bases numbered 2, after V lost 6 bases and J lost 2 bases. Germline loops: CDR1 SGHTA, CDR2 FQGNSA. This CDR3 is built from 14 residues. The CDR3 nucleotides read TGTGCCAGCAGAGTAGCGGGGGCCTACAATGAGCAGTTCTTC. It codes for CASRVAGAYNEQFF.

This clone was seen only a few times. J is TRBJ2-7 and V is TRBV29-1; 9 bases map to TRBD1. With V trimmed by 7 bases and J by 1 base, 5 bases remained unmatched. This CDR3 contains 13 residues. The germline V gene encodes CDR1 SQVTM and CDR2 ANQGSEA. CDR3 sequence reads: CSATGGTSYEQYF. The DNA for the CDR3 is TGCAGCGCCACAGGGGGCACGTCCTACGAGCAGTACTTC.

The chain joins TRBV7-2 to TRBJ1-2, with D perhaps matching TRBD1 (6 bases). Trimming removed 6 bases at V and 2 bases at J, with 19 bases between. The CDR3 contains 16 residues. CDR1 and CDR2 from the germline V gene are SGHTA and FQGNSA. This chain's CDR3 is CASSSPSDRSNYGYTF. The CDR3 DNA is TGTGCCAGCAGTTCCCCCTCTGACAGGTCAAACTATGGCTACACCTTC.

The genes are TRBV30 and TRBJ1-2; 9 bases are a match to TRBD1. The CDR3 spans 13 residues. Trimming took 6 bases from V and 4 from J; bases not matched to a gene: 6. Germline V gene data show CDR1 as GTSNPN and CDR2 as SVGIG (reference sequence). The CDR3 DNA follows: TGTGCCTGTCGACAGGGGGATGGCTATGGCTACACCTTC. Protein sequence: CACRQGDGYGYTF.

J is TRBJ2-1 and V is TRBV30; D is ambiguous. Germline CDR1 and CDR2: GTSNPN and SVGIG (reference sequence). CDR3 length: 12 residues. V lost 0 bases and J 7 bases, leaving 7 bases between the germline ends. The CDR3 DNA reads TGTGCCTGGAGTGTAAAATATAATGAGCAGTTCTTC. This gives the protein CAWSVKYNEQFF.

The chain links TRBV30 to TRBJ2-7; possibly TRBD2 for D (7 bases). Germline loops: CDR1 GTSNPN, CDR2 SVGIG (reference sequence). Between the trimmed V and J ends, which lost 8 bases and 6 bases, there was a span of 17 bases. The CDR3 runs 12 residues. The CDR3 reads CASRGGGVEQYF. The CDR3 coding sequence is TGTGCCAGCCGAGGAGGGGGGGTCGAGCAGTACTTC.

This clone is large (0.1 to 1%) by share. The chain couples TRBV30 to TRBJ1-2, with 7 bases that match TRBD1. CDR3 size: 15 residues. J lost 6 bases, V lost 1 base, and 11 bases had no gene match. Germline V CDR1 and CDR2: GTSNPN, SVGIG (reference sequence). The CDR3 region has the DNA TGTGCCTGGAGTGGGATGGGACAGCTCCAAAATGGCTACACCTTC. Translating gives CAWSGMGQLQNGYTF. The full variable domain, its missing parts supplied by reference TRBV30 and TRBJ1-2, is SQTIHQWPATLVQPVGSPLSLECTVEGTSNPNLYWYRQAAGRGLQLLFYSVGIGQISSEVPQNLSASRPQDRQFILSSKKLLLSDSGFYLCAWSGMGQLQNGYTFGSGTRLTVV.

This chain connects TRBV5-4 to TRBJ1-2; 7 bases are shared with TRBD1. CDR3 length: 13 residues. CDR1 and CDR2 from the germline V gene are SGHNT and YYREEE (reference sequence). V was clipped by 4 bases and J by 4 bases; unmatched bases: 4. The CDR3 bases are TGTGCCAGCAGCCCACAGGGGATCTATGGCTACACCTTC. Its protein is CASSPQGIYGYTF.

V and J are TRBV19 and TRBJ2-3, with a possible D match to TRBD1 (6 bases). Germline-derived CDR1 and CDR2 are LNHDA and SQIVND (reference sequence). The CDR3 is 17 residues long. V lost 5 bases, J lost 5 bases, and 23 bases lay in between. CDR3 sequence (DNA): TGTGCCAGTAGTCTCACACATCAGGGGAGAGAGAGAGATACGCAGTATTTT. Translating it yields CASSLTHQGRERDTQYF.

The chain has TRBV5-4 and TRBJ2-5; D is unclear. Germline CDR1 is SGHNT and CDR2 is YYREEE (reference sequence). The V end lost 4 bases, the J end lost 9 bases, and 10 bases lay between the germline ends. The length of the CDR3 is 11 residues. CDR3 in amino acids: CASSDVRAQYF. In DNA, the CDR3 is TGTGCCAGCAGCGACGTAAGGGCCCAGTACTTC. The whole variable domain, filled in from reference TRBV5-4 and TRBJ2-5, reads ETGVTQSPTHLIKTRGQQVTLRCSSQSGHNTVSWYQQALGQGPQFIFQYYREEENGRGNFPPRFSGLQFPNYSSELNVNALELDDSALYLCASSDVRAQYFGPGTRLLVL.

This chain joins TRBV6-5 and TRBJ2-2; TRBD1 might be the D (6 bases). CDR1 is MNHEY, CDR2 SVGAGI, per germline. Trimming pared 6 bases from V and 7 bases from J, leaving 12 bases between. CDR3 length: 13 residues. CDR3 amino acids: CASRTGGHGELFF. The CDR3 nucleotides are TGTGCCAGCAGGACTGGGGGACACGGGGAGCTGTTTTTT.

A single count supports this clone. This chain connects TRBV7-9 to TRBJ2-2; 8 bases map to TRBD2. The CDR3 totals 15 residues. Germline values: CDR1 SEHNR, CDR2 FQNEAQ (reference sequence). The J segment lost 5 bases and the V segment lost 11 bases, leaving 13 bases of the junction unmatched. The CDR3 region is CAGQGILAGTGELFF. The CDR3 region has the DNA TGTGCCGGACAAGGGATCTTAGCGGGGACCGGGGAGCTGTTTTTT.

There are a few counts of this clone. The chain links TRBV15 to TRBJ2-2; 8 bases match TRBD1. The ends lost 4 bases at V and 6 bases at J; junction bases unmatched: 7. This CDR3 has 15 residues. From germline, CDR1 is LNHNV and CDR2 YYDKDF (reference sequence). The CDR3 loop is CATSTRTGSPGELFF. CDR3 coding DNA: TGTGCCACCAGCACCCGGACAGGGAGCCCCGGGGAGCTGTTTTTT.

This clone was picked up a small number of times. The genes are TRBV15 and TRBJ2-6; the match to TRBD1 covers 11 bases. CDR3 length equals 18 residues. V trimming: 2 bases; J trimming: 4 bases; junction bases outside the gene matches: 7. Germline CDR1 reads LNHNV; CDR2 reads YYDKDF (reference sequence). The CDR3 loop reads CATSRRGQGAGGANVLTF. DNA for the CDR3: TGTGCCACCAGCAGAAGAGGACAGGGGGCTGGAGGGGCCAACGTCCTGACTTTC.

This clone showed up just a few times. V is TRBV7-9 and J is TRBJ1-2; 7 bases are a match to TRBD1. The CDR3 totals 18 residues. From germline, CDR1 is SEHNR and CDR2 FQNEAQ (reference sequence). The junction had 15 bases not matched to a gene; V was cut back by 2 bases and J by 3 bases. This CDR3 reads CASSLLSLDRAVDYGYTF. In nucleotides, the CDR3 is TGTGCCAGCAGCTTACTATCCCTCGACAGGGCAGTGGACTATGGCTACACCTTC.

The J gene is TRBJ2-7, the V gene TRBV5-4; TRBD1 or TRBD2 may be the D gene (5 bases each). CDR1 and CDR2 from the germline V gene are SGHNT and YYREEE (reference sequence). The CDR3 has 14 residues. Trimming pared 7 bases from V and 3 bases from J, leaving 17 bases between. CDR3 DNA sequence: TGTGCCAGCGGCTCCTCCGGGGCCGTCTACGAGCAGTACTTC. It is translated as CASGSSGAVYEQYF.

This chain links TRBV5-6 with TRBJ2-7, with TRBD2 as a possible D gene (7 bases). The V end was cut by 5 bases, the J end by 0 bases, with 15 bases between. Germline V gene sequence: CDR1 SGHDT, CDR2 YYEEEE. The CDR3 has 15 amino acids. CDR3 loop: CASRGGASVSYEQYF. Here the CDR3 DNA reads TGTGCCAGCAGGGGGGGGGCTAGCGTCTCCTACGAGCAGTACTTC.

This rearrangement joins TRBV7-9 to TRBJ2-7, with D possibly matching TRBD2 (5 bases). The germline V and J ends were trimmed by 3 bases and 3 bases, with 12 bases remaining between them. Germline loops: CDR1 SEHNR, CDR2 FQNEAQ (reference sequence). The CDR3 is 14 residues long. The CDR3 reads CASSFSSPDYEQYF. The CDR3 DNA sequence: TGTGCCAGCAGCTTCTCTAGCCCGGACTACGAGCAGTACTTC.

This chain links TRBV6-1 with TRBJ2-7; D is ambiguous. Germline loops: CDR1 MNHNS, CDR2 SASEGT. V was cut by 8 bases and J by 0 bases, with 17 bases left in between. The CDR3 length is 15 residues. The CDR3 bases are TGTGCCAGCGCAAATGGCGAAACGAGCTCCTACGAGCAGTACTTC. Translating gives CASANGETSSYEQYF.

The CDR3 loop reads CAISEGDHGYTF. DNA of the CDR3: TGTGCCATCAGTGAGGGGGACCATGGCTACACCTTC. This chain connects TRBV10-3 to TRBJ1-2; perhaps TRBD1 as D (5 bases). Germline loops: CDR1 ENHRY, CDR2 SYGVKD. Trimming took 2 bases from V and 6 from J, leaving 7 bases between them. The CDR3 extends over 12 amino acids.

Note on this clone: Since no conserved phenylalanine or tryptophan closes the CDR3, a read error is the likely cause. This chain uses TRBV7-8 with TRBJ1-2; the D is unclear. Germline V gene sequence: CDR1 SGHVS, CDR2 FQNEAQ. V lost 1 base and J 4 bases, leaving 16 bases between the germline ends. There are 16 residues in the CDR3. The DNA for the CDR3 is TGTGCCAGCAGCTTAGGTCTTATCGGGCAGATCTATGGCTACACCCTC. This gives the protein CASSLGLIGQIYGYTL.